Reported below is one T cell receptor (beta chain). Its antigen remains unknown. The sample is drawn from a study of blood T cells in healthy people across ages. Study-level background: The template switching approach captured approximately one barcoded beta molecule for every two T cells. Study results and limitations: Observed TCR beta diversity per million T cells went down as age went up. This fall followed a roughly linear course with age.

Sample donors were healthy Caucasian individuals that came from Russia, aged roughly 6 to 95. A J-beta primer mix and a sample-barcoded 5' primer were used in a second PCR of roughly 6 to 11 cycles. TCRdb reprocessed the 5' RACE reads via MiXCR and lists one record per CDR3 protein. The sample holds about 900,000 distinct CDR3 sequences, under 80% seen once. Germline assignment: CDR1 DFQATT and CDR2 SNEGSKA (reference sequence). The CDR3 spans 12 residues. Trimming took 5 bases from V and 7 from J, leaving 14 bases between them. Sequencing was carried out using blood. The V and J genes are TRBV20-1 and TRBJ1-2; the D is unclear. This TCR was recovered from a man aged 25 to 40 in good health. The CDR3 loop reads CSASGFRGGYTF. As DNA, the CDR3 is TGCAGTGCTTCCGGGTTCCGAGGTGGCTACACCTTC.